This T cell receptor (beta chain) came from a study of blood T cell repertoires in COVID-19 (dated by TCRdb to the early 2020s). For the study in its entirety: The collaborator samples originated in the United States, Italy and Spain and spanned the acute and convalescent phases of COVID-19. The prospective study material was composed of cDNA or gDNA derived from T cells, B-cell-depleted T cells, or PBMCs. Subjects who had been exposed to COVID-19, were actively infected with it, or had recovered from it provided the deeply sampled blood TCRbeta repertoires that made up the dataset. The repertoires were made available in a free public database intended to serve as a resource for research on the immune response to SARS-CoV-2. The samples were drawn from two sources: the first 160 participants of the ongoing ImmuneRACE study, and 1,200 or so subjects contributed by 6 global collaborators. Nearly every sample came with metadata listing a de-identified subject ID, COVID-19 status, age in years and sex. Where HLA class I and class II types were available, the types were taken from metadata supplied by the sample provider, not from assay-based typing.

Participants in the prospective study were enrolled through a virtual design, were aged roughly 18 to 90 years, and lived in roughly 24 United States geographic areas. Cohort assignment in the prospective study relied on participant-reported clinical history from a screening survey and a study questionnaire. For ImmuneRACE Cohort 3, a participant was defined as recovered based on two consecutive negative NP/OP PCR tests, clearance by a healthcare professional, or resolution of symptoms. Mobile phlebotomists in the prospective study collected whole blood, serum and a nasopharyngeal or oropharyngeal swab from every participant. Participants in the prospective study had the option to provide additional blood draws and questionnaires over a roughly 2-month period. Before DNA extraction, prospective study blood samples were shipped either frozen or at room temperature. In regard to this clone: The target of this receptor is not known. Per-base qualities were not stored, and no clone one base away is much larger.

What the authors observed across the whole study: The quantity of clinical and demographic metadata differed by source and by participant and was supplied without curation.

From the cysteine through the phenylalanine, the CDR3 covers 14 amino acids. This entry keeps only the CDR3 DNA: 42 bases, framed from base 1. Trimming takes 6 bases off V and 4 bases off J; junction bases not matched to a gene: 4. As encoded in the germline V gene, CDR1 is MNHEY while CDR2 is SVGAGI. TCRbeta CDR3 regions were amplified from genomic DNA by means of the immunoSEQ Assay, a bias-controlled multiplex PCR. As for the authors' bioinformatics: Nucleated cell counts per sample were estimated from amplification of reference gene primers within the assay. To quantify the absolute abundance of each unique TCRbeta CDR3 rearrangement, sequence reads were collapsed and filtered. Productive Simpson clonality was computed per sample as the square root of Simpson's diversity index over productive rearrangements. TCRdb re-hosts the immuneACCESS table, in-frame sequences only. Its copies lack some clones; in the studies checked, an unresolved V gene accounts for under half of them, and the cause for the rest is not known. D and trimming come from the DNA, and the V and J calls and clone size come from that table. Across this sample there are about 270,000 clones, with around nine tenths seen only once. Clones ranked in the top ten supply around 2.4% of the sample.

The rearranged chain carries TRBV6-5 and TRBJ1-5; 9 middle bases align to TRBD1. Material for sequencing was PBMCs or T cells enriched from blood (not recorded which). The receptor was isolated from a woman aged 18-29 years who had recovered from COVID-19. The base sequence is TGTGCCAGCAGAAAGACAGGGGGTAATCAGCCCCAGCATTTT. It translates to CASRKTGGNQPQHF.